This T cell receptor beta chain appears in the sequencing data of a study of Ad26.COV2.S vaccination and SARS-CoV-2 variants. Clones were sequenced by immunoSEQ multiplex PCR, and TCRdb holds only the in-frame ones, with some missing. This table has roughly 450,000 clones, 75% to 95% appearing once. In germline, CDR1 is MNHEY, CDR2 SMNVEV (reference sequence). The CDR3 has 16 amino acids. V was pared by 5 bases and J by 4 bases, with 10 bases of the junction left unmatched. The treatment is: some 20 received Ad26.COV2.S at low or high dose, single or two shots; about 5 received placebo; per-sample allocation not given. On day 63 after the first injection, vaccine and placebo recipients gave samples.

The material was peripheral blood, obtained in a trial of Ad26.COV2.S vaccine versus placebo. The chain carries TRBV27 and TRBJ2-7; TRBD2 matches at 11 bases. The receptor comes from a person aged 18-60 years who received the Ad26.COV2.S COVID-19 vaccine or a placebo. In nucleotides, the CDR3 is TGTGCCAGCAGTCGTACTAGCGGGAGTAATATGTACGAGCAGTACTTC. Translated: CASSRTSGSNMYEQYF.